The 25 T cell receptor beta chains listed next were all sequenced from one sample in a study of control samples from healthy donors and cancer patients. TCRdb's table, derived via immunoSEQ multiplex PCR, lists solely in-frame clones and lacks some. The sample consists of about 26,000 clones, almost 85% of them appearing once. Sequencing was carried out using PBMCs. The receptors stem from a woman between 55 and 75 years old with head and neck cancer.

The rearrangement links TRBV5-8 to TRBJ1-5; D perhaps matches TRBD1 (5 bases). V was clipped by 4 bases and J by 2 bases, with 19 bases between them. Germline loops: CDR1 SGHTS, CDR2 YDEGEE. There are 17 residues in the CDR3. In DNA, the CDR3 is TGTGCCAGCAGCGTCCGAGAGGGGAAGTGGGGCAATCAGCCCCAGCATTTT. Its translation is CASSVREGKWGNQPQHF.

The CDR3 loop reads CASSERGRTLYGYTF. The DNA of the CDR3 is TGTGCCAGCAGTGAAAGGGGACGGACGCTCTATGGCTACACCTTC. The chain recombines TRBV6-1 with TRBJ1-2, with D possibly matching TRBD1 (5 bases). Deletions cut 2 bases from V and 4 bases from J, with 14 bases between. The germline V gene encodes CDR1 MNHNS and CDR2 SASEGT. The CDR3 has 15 residues.

CDR3 nucleotides: TGCGCCAGCAAGATAGCAGAACGCTCCTACAATGAGCAGTTCTTC. Translated, it gives CASKIAERSYNEQFF. The V call is TRBV4-1, the J call TRBJ2-1; D gene unclear. From germline, CDR1 is MGHRA and CDR2 YSYEKL. This CDR3 spans 15 amino acids. Trimming took off 7 bases at V and 0 bases at J, with 13 bases between the two ends.

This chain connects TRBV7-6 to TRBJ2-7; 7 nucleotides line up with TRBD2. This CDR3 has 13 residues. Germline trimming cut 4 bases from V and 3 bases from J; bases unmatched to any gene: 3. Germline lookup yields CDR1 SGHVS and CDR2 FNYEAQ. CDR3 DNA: TGTGCCAGCAGCTCTGGGGGGGGCTACGAGCAGTACTTC. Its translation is CASSSGGGYEQYF.

CDR3 bases: TGTGCCAGCAGTGAGGAGGGAAAGGATGGTACCCAGTACTTC. Residues: CASSEEGKDGTQYF. The rearrangement joins TRBV6-1 to TRBJ2-5; D is perhaps TRBD2 (6 bases). Germline-derived CDR1 and CDR2 are MNHNS and SASEGT. The V and J ends lost 3 bases and 8 bases respectively, with 16 bases between them. There are 14 residues in the CDR3.

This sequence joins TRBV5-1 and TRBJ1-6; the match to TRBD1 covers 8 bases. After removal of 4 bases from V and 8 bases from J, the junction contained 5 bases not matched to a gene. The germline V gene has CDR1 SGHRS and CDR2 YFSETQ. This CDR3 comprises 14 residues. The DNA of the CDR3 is TGCGCCAGCAGCGTGGGACAGGTCGATTCACCCCTCCACTTT. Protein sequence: CASSVGQVDSPLHF.

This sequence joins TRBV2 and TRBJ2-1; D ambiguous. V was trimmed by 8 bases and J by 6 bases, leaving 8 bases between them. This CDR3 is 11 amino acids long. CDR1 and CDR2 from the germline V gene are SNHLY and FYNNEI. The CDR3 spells CASQVFNEQFF. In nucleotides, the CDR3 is TGTGCCAGCCAAGTCTTCAATGAGCAGTTCTTC.

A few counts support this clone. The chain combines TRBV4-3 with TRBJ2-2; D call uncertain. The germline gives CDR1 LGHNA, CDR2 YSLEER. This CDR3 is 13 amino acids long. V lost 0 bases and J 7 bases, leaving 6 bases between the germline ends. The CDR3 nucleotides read TGCGCCAGCAGCCAAGATGAAGACGGGGAGCTGTTTTTT. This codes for CASSQDEDGELFF.

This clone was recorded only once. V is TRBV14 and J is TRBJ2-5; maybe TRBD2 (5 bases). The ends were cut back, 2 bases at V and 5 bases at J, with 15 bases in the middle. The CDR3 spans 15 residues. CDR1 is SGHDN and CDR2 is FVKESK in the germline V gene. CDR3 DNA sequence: TGTGCCAGCAGCCAATCGGCGGGTCCGCAGGAGACCCAGTACTTC. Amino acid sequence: CASSQSAGPQETQYF.

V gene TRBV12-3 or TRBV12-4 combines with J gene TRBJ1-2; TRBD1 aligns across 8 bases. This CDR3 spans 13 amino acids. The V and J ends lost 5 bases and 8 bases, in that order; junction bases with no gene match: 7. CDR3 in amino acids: CASSPDRVGGYTF. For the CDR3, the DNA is TGTGCCAGCAGTCCGGACAGGGTGGGCGGCTACACCTTC.

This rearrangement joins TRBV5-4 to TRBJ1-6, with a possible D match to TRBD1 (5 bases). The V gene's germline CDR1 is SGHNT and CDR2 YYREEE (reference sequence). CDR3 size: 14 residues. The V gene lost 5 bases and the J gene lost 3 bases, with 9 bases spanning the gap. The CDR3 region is CASRTEGYNSPLHF. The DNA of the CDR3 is TGTGCCAGCAGGACAGAAGGCTATAATTCACCCCTCCACTTT.

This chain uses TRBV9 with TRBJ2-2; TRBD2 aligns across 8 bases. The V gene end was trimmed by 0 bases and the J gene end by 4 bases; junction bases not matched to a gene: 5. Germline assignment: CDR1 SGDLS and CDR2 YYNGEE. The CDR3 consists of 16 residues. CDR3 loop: CASSVDPSGLTGELFF. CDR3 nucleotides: TGTGCCAGCAGCGTAGATCCTAGCGGGCTCACCGGGGAGCTGTTTTTT.

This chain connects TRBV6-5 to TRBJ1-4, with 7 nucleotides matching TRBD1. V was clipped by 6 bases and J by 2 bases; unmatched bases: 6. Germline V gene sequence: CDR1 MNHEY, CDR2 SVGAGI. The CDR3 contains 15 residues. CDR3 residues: CASRYTGETNEKLFF. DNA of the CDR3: TGTGCCAGCAGATATACAGGGGAGACTAATGAAAAACTGTTTTTT.

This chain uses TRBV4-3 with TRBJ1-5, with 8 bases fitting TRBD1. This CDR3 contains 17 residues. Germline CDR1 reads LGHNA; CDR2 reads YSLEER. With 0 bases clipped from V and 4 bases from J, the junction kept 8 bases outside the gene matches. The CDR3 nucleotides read TGCGCCAGCAGCCAAGACAGGGGGCTTATGGTGAATCAGCCCCAGCATTTT. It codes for CASSQDRGLMVNQPQHF.

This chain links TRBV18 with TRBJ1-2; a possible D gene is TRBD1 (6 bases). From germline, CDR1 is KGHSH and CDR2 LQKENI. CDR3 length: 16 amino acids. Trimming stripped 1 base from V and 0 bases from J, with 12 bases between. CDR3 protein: CASSPQQGTSNYGYTF. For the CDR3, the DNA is TGTGCCAGCTCACCACAGCAGGGGACCTCTAACTATGGCTACACCTTC.

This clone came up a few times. The CDR3 loop reads CASSLKGQGASEAFF. CDR3 bases: TGCGCCAGCAGCCTGAAGGGACAGGGGGCGTCTGAAGCTTTCTTT. The chain combines TRBV5-1 with TRBJ1-1; 12 positions match TRBD1. CDR1 is SGHRS and CDR2 is YFSETQ in the germline V gene. V was pared by 4 bases and J by 6 bases, with 7 bases of the junction left unmatched. The CDR3 is made up of 15 amino acids. Using reference TRBV5-1 and TRBJ1-1 for the parts outside the CDR3, the full variable domain is KAGVTQTPRYLIKTRGQQVTLSCSPISGHRSVSWYQQTPGQGLQFLFEYFSETQRNKGNFPGRFSGRQFSNSRSEMNVSTLELGDSALYLCASSLKGQGASEAFFGQGTRLTVV.

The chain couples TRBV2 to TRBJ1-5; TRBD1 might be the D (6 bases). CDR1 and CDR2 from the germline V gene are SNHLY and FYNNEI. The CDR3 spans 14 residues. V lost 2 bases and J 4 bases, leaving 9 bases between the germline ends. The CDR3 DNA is TGTGCCAGCAGTGAACCCCAGGGGAATCAGCCCCAGCATTTT. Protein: CASSEPQGNQPQHF.

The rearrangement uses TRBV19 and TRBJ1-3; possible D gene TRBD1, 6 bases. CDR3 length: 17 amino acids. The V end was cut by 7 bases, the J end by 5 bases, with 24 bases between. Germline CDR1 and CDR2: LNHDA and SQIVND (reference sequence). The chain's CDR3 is CASTPRGGRRTRNTIYF. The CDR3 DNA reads TGTGCCAGTACCCCGAGGGGGGGGCGAAGGACGAGAAACACCATATATTTT. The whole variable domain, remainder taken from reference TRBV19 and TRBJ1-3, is DGGITQSPKYLFRKEGQNVTLSCEQNLNHDAMYWYRQDPGQGLRLIYYSQIVNDFQKGDIAEGYSVSREKKESFPLTVTSAQKNPTAFYLCASTPRGGRRTRNTIYFGEGSWLTVV.

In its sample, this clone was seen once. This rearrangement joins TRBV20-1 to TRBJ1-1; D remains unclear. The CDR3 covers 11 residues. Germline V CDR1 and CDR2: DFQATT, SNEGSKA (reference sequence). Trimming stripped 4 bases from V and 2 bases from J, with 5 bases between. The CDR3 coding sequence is TGCAGTGCTACCGTCAACACTGAAGCTTTCTTT. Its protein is CSATVNTEAFF.

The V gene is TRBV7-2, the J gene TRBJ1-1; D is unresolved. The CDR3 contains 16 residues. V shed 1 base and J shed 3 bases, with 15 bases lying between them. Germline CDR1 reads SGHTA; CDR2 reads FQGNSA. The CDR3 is CASSLDLGVGDTEAFF. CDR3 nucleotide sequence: TGTGCCAGCAGCTTAGACCTCGGGGTCGGCGACACTGAAGCTTTCTTT.

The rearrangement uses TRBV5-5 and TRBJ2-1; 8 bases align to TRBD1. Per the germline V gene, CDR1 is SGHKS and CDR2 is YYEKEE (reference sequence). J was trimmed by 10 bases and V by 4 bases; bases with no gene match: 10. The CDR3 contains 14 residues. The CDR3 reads CASSGGQGFNEQFF. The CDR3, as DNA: TGTGCCAGCAGCGGCGGACAGGGTTTTAACGAGCAGTTCTTC.

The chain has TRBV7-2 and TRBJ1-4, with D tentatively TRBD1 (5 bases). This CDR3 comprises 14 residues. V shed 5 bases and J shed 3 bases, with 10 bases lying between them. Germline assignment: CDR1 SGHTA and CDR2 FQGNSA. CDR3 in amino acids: CASSIDRANEKLFF. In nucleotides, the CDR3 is TGTGCCAGCAGCATAGACAGAGCTAATGAAAAACTGTTTTTT.

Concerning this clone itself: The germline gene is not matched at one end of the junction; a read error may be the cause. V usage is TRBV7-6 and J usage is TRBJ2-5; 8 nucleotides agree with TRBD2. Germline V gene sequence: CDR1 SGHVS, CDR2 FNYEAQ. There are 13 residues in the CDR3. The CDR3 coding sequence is TGTGCCAGCAGCCGGGGGGGTCAAGAAACCCAGTACTTC. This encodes CASSRGGQETQYF. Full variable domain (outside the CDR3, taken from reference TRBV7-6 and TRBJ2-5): GAGVSQSPRYKVTKRGQDVALRCDPISGHVSLYWYRQALGQGPEFLTYFNYEAQQDKSGLPNDRFSAERPEGSISTLTIQRTEQRDSAMYRCASSRGGQETQYFGPGTRLLVL.

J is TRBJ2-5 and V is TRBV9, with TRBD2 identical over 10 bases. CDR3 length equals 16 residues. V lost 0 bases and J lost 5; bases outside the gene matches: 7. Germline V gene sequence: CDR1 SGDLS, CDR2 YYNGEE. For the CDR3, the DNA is TGTGCCAGCAGCGTAGGGGCTAGCGGGGGTTCGGAGACCCAGTACTTC. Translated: CASSVGASGGSETQYF.

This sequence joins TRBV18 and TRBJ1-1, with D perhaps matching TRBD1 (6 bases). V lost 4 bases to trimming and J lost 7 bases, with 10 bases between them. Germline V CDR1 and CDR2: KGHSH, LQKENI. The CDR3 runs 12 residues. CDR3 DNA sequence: TGTGCCAGCTCACTTGGACAGCTTGAAGCTTTCTTT. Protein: CASSLGQLEAFF. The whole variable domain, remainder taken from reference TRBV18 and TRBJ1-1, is NAGVMQNPRHLVRRRGQEARLRCSPMKGHSHVYWYRQLPEEGLKFMVYLQKENIIDESGMPKERFSAEFPKEGPSILRIQQVVRGDSAAYFCASSLGQLEAFFGQGTRLTVV.